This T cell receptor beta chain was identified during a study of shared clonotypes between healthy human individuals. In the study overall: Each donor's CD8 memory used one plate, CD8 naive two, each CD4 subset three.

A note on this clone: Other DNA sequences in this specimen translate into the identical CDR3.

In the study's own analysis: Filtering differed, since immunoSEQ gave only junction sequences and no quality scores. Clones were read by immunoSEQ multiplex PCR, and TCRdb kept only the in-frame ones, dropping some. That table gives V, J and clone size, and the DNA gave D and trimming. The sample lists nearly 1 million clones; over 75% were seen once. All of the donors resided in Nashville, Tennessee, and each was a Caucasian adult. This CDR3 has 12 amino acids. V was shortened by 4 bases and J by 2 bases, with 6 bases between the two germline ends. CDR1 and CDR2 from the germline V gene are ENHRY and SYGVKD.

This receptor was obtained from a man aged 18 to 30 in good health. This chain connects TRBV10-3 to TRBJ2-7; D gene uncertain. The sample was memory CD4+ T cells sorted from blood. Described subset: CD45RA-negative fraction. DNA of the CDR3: TGTGCCATCAGTGGCCAGGCCTACGAGCAGTACTTC. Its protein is CAISGQAYEQYF.